Listed below are T cell receptor beta chains from one sample, sequenced in a study of OX40 agonist ivuxolimab in advanced cancers. The assay was immunoSEQ multiplex PCR, and TCRdb's table has in-frame clones only and misses some. The sample includes around 65,000 clones, approximately 89% of them seen just once. The sequenced sample was CD4+ or CD8+ T cells sorted from blood, obtained in a trial of the OX40 agonist ivuxolimab. All receptors come from an adult with an advanced solid tumor such as melanoma, head and neck, liver or kidney cancer. CDR3s include the opening cysteine and the closing phenylalanine or tryptophan. Fields, in order: J gene, V gene, D gene, clone size, CDR3 DNA, CDR3 protein. A D gene is named only where the DNA matches it firmly. Not every row has a clone size; where given, it reads once, few, many or a size class.

J gene: TRBJ1-1
V gene: TRBV25-1
D gene: -
clone size: -
CDR3 DNA: TGTGCCAGTCGGAACGACAGGAAGAACACTGAAGCTTTCTTT
CDR3 protein: CASRNDRKNTEAFF

J gene: TRBJ1-5
V gene: TRBV2
D gene: -
clone size: -
CDR3 DNA: TGTGCCAGCAGGCTCTCGGACAGTCCTAATCAGCCCCAGCATTTT
CDR3 protein: CASRLSDSPNQPQHF

J gene: TRBJ2-2
V gene: TRBV5-1
D gene: -
clone size: -
CDR3 DNA: TGCGCCAGCAGCTTGTCAGGGTTGTACACCGGGGAGCTGTTTTTT
CDR3 protein: CASSLSGLYTGELFF

J gene: TRBJ2-7
V gene: TRBV11-3
D gene: -
clone size: -
CDR3 DNA: TGTGCCAGCAGCACGGCCGGGAGCTACGAGCAGTACTTC
CDR3 protein: CASSTAGSYEQYF

J gene: TRBJ2-2
V gene: TRBV10-3
D gene: TRBD2
clone size: -
CDR3 DNA: TGTGCCATCAGGCCCGCGGGAGGGAGTGTCGGCGGGGAGCTGTTTTTT
CDR3 protein: CAIRPAGGSVGGELFF

J gene: TRBJ1-1
V gene: TRBV18
D gene: -
clone size: -
CDR3 DNA: TGTGCCAGCACCACACCGGTCCTGAACACTGAAGCTTTCTTT
CDR3 protein: CASTTPVLNTEAFF

J gene: TRBJ1-5
V gene: TRBV2
D gene: TRBD1
clone size: -
CDR3 DNA: TGTGCCAGCAGGGCGGGACAGTTGAATCAGCCCCAGCATTTT
CDR3 protein: CASRAGQLNQPQHF

J gene: TRBJ1-5
V gene: TRBV2
D gene: -
clone size: -
CDR3 DNA: TGTGCCAGCAGTGATTGGGCAGGCAATCAGCCCCAGCATTTT
CDR3 protein: CASSDWAGNQPQHF

J gene: TRBJ2-2
V gene: TRBV7-8
D gene: TRBD2
clone size: -
CDR3 DNA: TGTGCCAGCAGCTCAAGGACTAGCCTTCCTAGGGAGCTGTTTTTT
CDR3 protein: CASSSRTSLPRELFF

J gene: TRBJ1-1
V gene: TRBV19
D gene: -
clone size: -
CDR3 DNA: TGTGCCAGTAGACCCCCTGGGTACACTGAAGCTTTCTTT
CDR3 protein: CASRPPGYTEAFF

J gene: TRBJ2-1
V gene: TRBV29-1
D gene: TRBD1
clone size: -
CDR3 DNA: TGCAGCGGATCCGGGACAGGGGTCCATGAGCAGTTCTTC
CDR3 protein: CSGSGTGVHEQFF

J gene: TRBJ2-7
V gene: TRBV5-6
D gene: -
clone size: -
CDR3 DNA: TGTGCCAGCAGCTTAAGGGAGACCTACGAGCAGTACTTC
CDR3 protein: CASSLRETYEQYF

J gene: TRBJ2-1
V gene: TRBV7-9
D gene: TRBD1
clone size: -
CDR3 DNA: TGTGCCAGCAGGCCCTTAACCGGGACAGGGGCTGGGGAGCAGTTCTTC
CDR3 protein: CASRPLTGTGAGEQFF

J gene: TRBJ1-1
V gene: TRBV19
D gene: TRBD1
clone size: -
CDR3 DNA: TGTGCCAGTAGAGGGGGCGCGGAGAGCACTGAAGCTTTCTTT
CDR3 protein: CASRGGAESTEAFF

J gene: TRBJ2-7
V gene: TRBV19
D gene: -
clone size: -
CDR3 DNA: TGTGCCAGTAGTTCCTCGGACCCCTCGGCCGAGCAGTACTTC
CDR3 protein: CASSSSDPSAEQYF

J gene: TRBJ1-2
V gene: TRBV23-1
D gene: -
clone size: -
CDR3 DNA: TGCGCCAGCAGTTACAGGGATGGCTACACCTTC
CDR3 protein: CASSYRDGYTF

J gene: TRBJ2-7
V gene: TRBV5-1
D gene: TRBD1
clone size: -
CDR3 DNA: TGCGCCAGCAGCAAGGGGGACAGGGGGTACTACGAGCAGTACTTC
CDR3 protein: CASSKGDRGYYEQYF

J gene: TRBJ2-2
V gene: TRBV6-6
D gene: -
clone size: -
CDR3 DNA: TGTGCCAGCAGTGGCTCGTGGGGCCGTCACACCGGGGAGCTGTTTTTT
CDR3 protein: CASSGSWGRHTGELFF

J gene: TRBJ1-2
V gene: TRBV6-1
D gene: -
clone size: once
CDR3 DNA: TGTGCCAGCAGTGACAGGGCTGGCTACACCTTC
CDR3 protein: CASSDRAGYTF

J gene: TRBJ2-7
V gene: TRBV6-5
D gene: -
clone size: -
CDR3 DNA: TGTGCCAGCAGTTACGGAGGTGGGATTGGCACCTACGAGCAGTACTTC
CDR3 protein: CASSYGGGIGTYEQYF

J gene: TRBJ2-7
V gene: TRBV6-1
D gene: -
clone size: -
CDR3 DNA: TGTGCCAGCAGTGAAGCCCGGATTTTCTCAAGGGCCTACGAGCAGTACTTC
CDR3 protein: CASSEARIFSRAYEQYF

J gene: TRBJ1-2
V gene: TRBV30
D gene: -
clone size: -
CDR3 DNA: TGTGCCTGGAGTGTACCCACACCCGGAGTGTTCTATGGCTACACCTTC
CDR3 protein: CAWSVPTPGVFYGYTF

J gene: TRBJ1-1
V gene: TRBV12-5
D gene: -
clone size: -
CDR3 DNA: TGTGCTAGTGGAGCCGGAAGGGGCACTGAAGCTTTCTTT
CDR3 protein: CASGAGRGTEAFF

J gene: TRBJ2-3
V gene: TRBV5-4
D gene: TRBD2
clone size: -
CDR3 DNA: TGTGCCAGCAGCTTGATTTGGGGGGAGGGCCGCGGCACAGATACGCAGTATTTT
CDR3 protein: CASSLIWGEGRGTDTQYF

J gene: TRBJ2-3
V gene: TRBV18
D gene: -
clone size: -
CDR3 DNA: TGTGCCAGCTCACCCCTACAAATCGCTAGCACAGATACGCAGTATTTT
CDR3 protein: CASSPLQIASTDTQYF

J gene: TRBJ1-3
V gene: TRBV19
D gene: -
clone size: -
CDR3 DNA: TGTGCCAGTAGTATGGGGCAGACTGGAAACACCATATATTTT
CDR3 protein: CASSMGQTGNTIYF

J gene: TRBJ1-5
V gene: TRBV7-9
D gene: -
clone size: few
CDR3 DNA: TGTGCCAGCAGCTCGGCAGACACAGCTAGCAATCAGCCCCAGCATTTT
CDR3 protein: CASSSADTASNQPQHF

J gene: TRBJ2-2
V gene: TRBV11-1
D gene: TRBD1
clone size: -
CDR3 DNA: TGTGCCAGCAGCTTAGATAGGACAGGGCGCACCGGGGAGCTGTTTTTT
CDR3 protein: CASSLDRTGRTGELFF

J gene: TRBJ1-2
V gene: TRBV9
D gene: TRBD1
clone size: -
CDR3 DNA: TGTGCCAGCAGCGTCTCCCCCGGGACAGGGGGCTATGGCTACACCTTC
CDR3 protein: CASSVSPGTGGYGYTF

J gene: TRBJ2-1
V gene: TRBV11-3
D gene: -
clone size: -
CDR3 DNA: TGTGCCAGCAGCCCCCAGGGGTTCGGCAATGAGCAGTTCTTC
CDR3 protein: CASSPQGFGNEQFF

J gene: TRBJ1-6
V gene: TRBV5-4
D gene: -
clone size: -
CDR3 DNA: TGTGCCAGCAGGAGGACGGATCTCGGAAATAATTCACCCCTCCACTTT
CDR3 protein: CASRRTDLGNNSPLHF

J gene: TRBJ1-4
V gene: TRBV30
D gene: TRBD1
clone size: few
CDR3 DNA: TGTGCCTGGTCGGCAGGGAGGGGGCGGACTAATGAAAAACTGTTTTTT
CDR3 protein: CAWSAGRGRTNEKLFF

J gene: TRBJ2-1
V gene: TRBV6-6
D gene: -
clone size: once
CDR3 DNA: TGTGCCAGCACGGCGGGGACCTCCTACAATGAGCAGTTCTTC
CDR3 protein: CASTAGTSYNEQFF

J gene: TRBJ2-3
V gene: TRBV14
D gene: TRBD2
clone size: -
CDR3 DNA: TGTGCCAGCAGCCATCCCCTAGCGGGAGGATTCACAGATACGCAGTATTTT
CDR3 protein: CASSHPLAGGFTDTQYF

J gene: TRBJ2-3
V gene: TRBV10-1
D gene: -
clone size: -
CDR3 DNA: TGCGCCAGCAGTGCCCGGACATTTGGTACGCAGTATTTT
CDR3 protein: CASSARTFGTQYF

J gene: TRBJ2-7
V gene: TRBV30
D gene: -
clone size: once
CDR3 DNA: TGTGCCTGGAGTGAGTGGATCTACGAGCAGTACTTC
CDR3 protein: CAWSEWIYEQYF

J gene: TRBJ2-1
V gene: TRBV15
D gene: TRBD2
clone size: -
CDR3 DNA: TGTGCCACCAGCAGAGTGATAAGCAGCGGGAGGGCGGGGAATGAGCAGTTCTTC
CDR3 protein: CATSRVISSGRAGNEQFF

J gene: TRBJ2-7
V gene: TRBV6-6
D gene: -
clone size: -
CDR3 DNA: TGTGCCAGCGGGACAAATAACTACGAGCAGTACTTC
CDR3 protein: CASGTNNYEQYF

J gene: TRBJ2-3
V gene: TRBV10-3
D gene: TRBD2
clone size: -
CDR3 DNA: TGTGCCATCAAATCTGGAGCGGGGGGGCACCGAGGAGATACGCAGTATTTT
CDR3 protein: CAIKSGAGGHRGDTQYF

J gene: TRBJ2-3
V gene: TRBV7-8
D gene: TRBD2
clone size: -
CDR3 DNA: TGTGCCAGCAGCTGGGGACTAGCGCTTAGCACAGATACGCAGTATTTT
CDR3 protein: CASSWGLALSTDTQYF

J gene: TRBJ2-1
V gene: TRBV10-1
D gene: -
clone size: -
CDR3 DNA: TGCGCCAGCAGTGAGTCGGACCTACCCGACTACAATGAGCAGTTCTTC
CDR3 protein: CASSESDLPDYNEQFF

J gene: TRBJ2-1
V gene: TRBV21-1
D gene: -
clone size: -
CDR3 DNA: TGTGCCAGCAGCAATTGTAGACTAGCGGGAGGGTGGTCCTACAATGAGCAGTTCTTC
CDR3 protein: CASSNCRLAGGWSYNEQFF

J gene: TRBJ2-7
V gene: TRBV6-5
D gene: TRBD1
clone size: -
CDR3 DNA: TGTGCCAGCATCATCCGGGACAGGCTCTCCTACGAGCAGTACTTC
CDR3 protein: CASIIRDRLSYEQYF

J gene: TRBJ2-7
V gene: TRBV7-2
D gene: TRBD2
clone size: -
CDR3 DNA: TGTGCCAGCAGCTTAAGGGGGACTAGCGGGACCGAGCAGTACTTC
CDR3 protein: CASSLRGTSGTEQYF

J gene: TRBJ2-7
V gene: TRBV2
D gene: TRBD1
clone size: -
CDR3 DNA: TGTGCCAGCAGTGATCTGGACAGGAGCTCCTACGAGCAGTACTTC
CDR3 protein: CASSDLDRSSYEQYF

J gene: TRBJ2-1
V gene: TRBV5-1
D gene: TRBD2
clone size: once
CDR3 DNA: TGCGCCAGCAGCCCACGGTTTCCCGGGACTAGCGGGGGGTTGGATGAGCAGTTCTTC
CDR3 protein: CASSPRFPGTSGGLDEQFF

J gene: TRBJ2-7
V gene: TRBV6-5
D gene: -
clone size: -
CDR3 DNA: TGTGCCAGCAGTAAAAACTCCTACGAGCAGTACTTC
CDR3 protein: CASSKNSYEQYF

J gene: TRBJ1-3
V gene: TRBV27
D gene: TRBD1
clone size: -
CDR3 DNA: TGTGCCAGCAGTCCACGACAGGGGAGAGTAGGAAACACCATATATTTT
CDR3 protein: CASSPRQGRVGNTIYF

J gene: TRBJ2-2
V gene: TRBV7-3
D gene: TRBD2
clone size: -
CDR3 DNA: TGTGCCAGCAGCCCGAGGACTAGCGGGAGTCGGACCAACACCGGGGAGCTGTTTTTT
CDR3 protein: CASSPRTSGSRTNTGELFF

J gene: TRBJ1-5
V gene: TRBV6-1
D gene: TRBD1
clone size: -
CDR3 DNA: TGTGCCAGCAGTCCTGACAGGGGTCGCAATCAGCCCCAGCATTTT
CDR3 protein: CASSPDRGRNQPQHF

J gene: TRBJ1-2
V gene: TRBV6-1
D gene: TRBD1
clone size: -
CDR3 DNA: TGTGCCAGCAGTGGACCCTCGACAGGGACCGATAATGATGGCTACACCTTC
CDR3 protein: CASSGPSTGTDNDGYTF

J gene: TRBJ2-7
V gene: TRBV9
D gene: -
clone size: -
CDR3 DNA: TGTGCCAGCAGCGTAGGGATCCGGGCCCTTGACTACGAGCAGTACTTC
CDR3 protein: CASSVGIRALDYEQYF

J gene: TRBJ2-1
V gene: TRBV30
D gene: TRBD1
clone size: -
CDR3 DNA: TGTGCCTGGAGGGGACAGGCTAAGAGCAATGAGCAGTTCTTC
CDR3 protein: CAWRGQAKSNEQFF

J gene: TRBJ2-7
V gene: TRBV9
D gene: -
clone size: -
CDR3 DNA: TGTGCCAGCAGCGTAGCCCTCGGACCAGCCTACGAGCAGTACTTC
CDR3 protein: CASSVALGPAYEQYF

J gene: TRBJ2-2
V gene: TRBV19
D gene: TRBD1
clone size: -
CDR3 DNA: TGTGCCAGTACCACCGACAGGGGTGGGCGCACCGGGGAGCTGTTTTTT
CDR3 protein: CASTTDRGGRTGELFF

J gene: TRBJ2-7
V gene: TRBV5-1
D gene: -
clone size: -
CDR3 DNA: TGCGCCAGCAGCAAAACACCGGGACTCCAGGAGGGCGAGCAGTACTTC
CDR3 protein: CASSKTPGLQEGEQYF

J gene: TRBJ1-1
V gene: TRBV6-5
D gene: -
clone size: few
CDR3 DNA: TGTGCCAGCAGAAACAAGAAAGCTGAAGCTTTCTTT
CDR3 protein: CASRNKKAEAFF

J gene: TRBJ2-1
V gene: TRBV6-8
D gene: TRBD2
clone size: -
CDR3 DNA: TGTGCCAGCAGCCTGGGGGGGGATGATGAGCAGTTCTTC
CDR3 protein: CASSLGGDDEQFF

J gene: TRBJ1-5
V gene: TRBV2
D gene: TRBD1
clone size: once
CDR3 DNA: TGTGCCAGCAGTGGGGACAGGGGGCAGGAGCCCCAGCATTTT
CDR3 protein: CASSGDRGQEPQHF